The 18 T cell receptor beta chains presented below share a single source sample, sequenced in a study of shared clonotypes between healthy human individuals. Profiling relied on immunoSEQ multiplex PCR, and the TCRdb table lists in-frame clones only, not all of them. The sample includes more than 2 million clones, about 94% of them seen just once. Material: naive CD4+ T cells sorted from blood. Subset here: CD45RA+ positively selected. The receptors shown here come from a man younger than 35 in good health.

This chain joins TRBV4-3 and TRBJ1-5; 11 nucleotides align to TRBD1. Germline V gene sequence: CDR1 LGHNA, CDR2 YSLEER. V lost 4 bases to trimming and J lost 2 bases; unmatched junction nucleotides: 4. The CDR3 contains 16 residues. As DNA, the CDR3 is TGCGCCAGCAGCCGCGGGACAGGGGGAGGCAATCAGCCCCAGCATTTT. Translated: CASSRGTGGGNQPQHF.

This clone came up a few times. This rearrangement joins TRBV29-1 to TRBJ1-2; 8 nucleotides match TRBD1. The length of the CDR3 is 14 residues. Germline CDR1 reads SQVTM; CDR2 reads ANQGSEA. Unmatched junction bases numbered 6, after V lost 3 bases and J lost 3 bases. Written as DNA, the CDR3 is TGCAGCGTTGATCCGGGACAGGAAGACTATGGCTACACCTTC. Amino acids: CSVDPGQEDYGYTF. Looking up the rest from reference TRBV29-1 and TRBJ1-2 gives the full variable domain: SAVISQKPSRDICQRGTSLTIQCQVDSQVTMMFWYRQQPGQSLTLIATANQGSEATYESGFVIDKFPISRPNLTFSTLTVSNMSPEDSSIYLCSVDPGQEDYGYTFGSGTRLTVV.

The chain carries TRBV27 and TRBJ2-7; 8 bases fit TRBD1. This CDR3 is 13 amino acids long. CDR1 and CDR2 from the germline V gene are MNHEY and SMNVEV (reference sequence). Trimming took 8 bases from V and 2 from J; bases not matched to a gene: 5. For the CDR3, the DNA is TGTGCCAGCGGCGACAGGGGACCCTACGAGCAGTACTTC. This gives the protein CASGDRGPYEQYF.

This chain joins TRBV15 and TRBJ2-4, with D unclear. V was pared by 0 bases and J by 5 bases, with 8 bases between. The CDR3 extends over 14 amino acids. Germline V gene lookup returns CDR1 LNHNV and CDR2 YYDKDF (reference sequence). CDR3: CATSRDLGQNIQYF. In DNA form, the CDR3 reads TGTGCCACCAGCAGAGACCTTGGCCAAAACATTCAGTACTTC. The entire variable domain, with the rest obtained from reference TRBV15 and TRBJ2-4, is as follows: DAMVIQNPRYQVTQFGKPVTLSCSQTLNHNVMYWYQQKSSQAPKLLFHYYDKDFNNEADTPDNFQSRRPNTSFCFLDIRSPGLGDTAMYLCATSRDLGQNIQYFGAGTRLSVL.

Concerning this clone itself: The same CDR3 is also encoded by other DNA sequences in this sample. V usage is TRBV30 and J usage is TRBJ1-3; D gene unclear. Germline V gene data show CDR1 as GTSNPN and CDR2 as SVGIG (reference sequence). The CDR3 consists of 12 residues. The V end was cut by 0 bases, the J end by 7 bases, with 7 bases between. The CDR3 DNA follows: TGTGCCTGGAGTGTGAGTGGGAACACCATATATTTT. Translation: CAWSVSGNTIYF.

This chain connects TRBV9 to TRBJ2-3; 16 nucleotides agree with TRBD2. Germline V gives CDR1 SGDLS, CDR2 YYNGEE. The CDR3 spans 18 residues. The V gene end was trimmed by 4 bases and the J gene end by 3 bases; junction bases not matched to a gene: 8. The DNA of the CDR3 is TGTGCCAGCAGCCCGGGACTAGCGGGAGGGCCTAGGACAGATACGCAGTATTTT. It yields the protein CASSPGLAGGPRTDTQYF.

The chain combines TRBV18 with TRBJ2-7; weak D call: TRBD2 (5 bases). Between the trimmed V and J ends, which lost 0 bases and 0 bases, there was a span of 9 bases. Per germline, CDR1 KGHSH and CDR2 LQKENI. The CDR3 is 15 residues long. CDR3 sequence reads: CASSPPERSSYEQYF. In DNA form, the CDR3 reads TGTGCCAGCTCACCACCCGAGCGGTCCTCCTACGAGCAGTACTTC.

V is TRBV30 and J is TRBJ1-2, with D possibly TRBD1 on 5 matching bases. V was clipped by 5 bases and J by 4 bases, with 14 bases between them. Looked up from germline, CDR1 is GTSNPN and CDR2 is SVGIG (reference sequence). The CDR3 spans 13 residues. CDR3 in DNA: TGTGCCTGGGGGGACCCGGGGATCTATGGCTACACCTTC. This sequence encodes CAWGDPGIYGYTF.

The table lists this clone with a count of one. This chain links TRBV7-2 with TRBJ2-7; 9 positions agree with TRBD1. The CDR3 consists of 15 residues. Germline V gene data show CDR1 as SGHTA and CDR2 as FQGNSA. V lost 6 bases to trimming and J lost 2 bases; unmatched junction nucleotides: 8. CDR3 sequence reads: CASSPATGGPYEQYF. The CDR3 DNA is TGTGCCAGCAGTCCTGCTACAGGGGGCCCCTACGAGCAGTACTTC. Looking up the rest from reference TRBV7-2 and TRBJ2-7 gives the full variable domain: GAGVSQSPSNKVTEKGKDVELRCDPISGHTALYWYRQSLGQGLEFLIYFQGNSAPDKSGLPSDRFSAERTGGSVSTLTIQRTQQEDSAVYLCASSPATGGPYEQYFGPGTRLTVT.

The genes are TRBV19 and TRBJ2-7, with no clear D. CDR1 and CDR2 (germline): LNHDA, SQIVND (reference sequence). The CDR3 extends over 11 amino acids. Trimming pared 4 bases from V and 3 bases from J, leaving 4 bases between. The CDR3 region has the DNA TGTGCCAGTAGTACCCTCTACGAGCAGTACTTC. Protein: CASSTLYEQYF.

To note about this clone: The same CDR3 can be traced to other DNA sequences in this sample. The chain combines TRBV19 with TRBJ1-3, with D unresolved. The CDR3 loop spans 13 amino acids. Trimming took off 6 bases at V and 1 base at J, with 7 bases between the two ends. Germline CDR1 LNHDA, CDR2 SQIVND (reference sequence). CDR3 in DNA: TGTGCCAGTAGGACGGCTTCTGGAAACACCATATATTTT. Translating gives CASRTASGNTIYF.

About this clone itself: Other DNA sequences in this specimen translate into the identical CDR3. This chain joins TRBV30 and TRBJ2-5; D ambiguous. V was trimmed by 5 bases and J by 3 bases, leaving 7 bases between them. This CDR3 contains 11 residues. Germline V gene sequence: CDR1 GTSNPN, CDR2 SVGIG (reference sequence). The DNA of the CDR3 is TGTGCCTGGTCGCAGGAAGAGACCCAGTACTTC. This sequence encodes CAWSQEETQYF.

The V call is TRBV7-9, the J call TRBJ1-1; D unclear. Germline V gene sequence: CDR1 SEHNR, CDR2 FQNEAQ (reference sequence). V lost 5 bases and J lost 8, with 12 bases in between. CDR3 length: 12 amino acids. CDR3 sequence reads: CASSDQGTEAFF. The CDR3 DNA reads as TGTGCCAGCAGCGATCAAGGAACAGAAGCTTTCTTT.

The chain combines TRBV19 with TRBJ1-2; no clear D. Per the germline V gene, CDR1 is LNHDA and CDR2 is SQIVND (reference sequence). V lost 1 base and J lost 8, with 14 bases in between. The CDR3 loop spans 14 amino acids. The CDR3 nucleotides read TGTGCCAGTAGTATAGGGACGGGTGTACGGGGCTACACCTTC. Amino acid sequence: CASSIGTGVRGYTF.

In regard to this clone: Distinct nucleotide sequences in the sample also encode this CDR3. The chain couples TRBV11-2 to TRBJ2-5, with 12 bases fitting TRBD2. With V trimmed by 6 bases and J by 2 bases, 4 bases remained unmatched. Germline lookup yields CDR1 SGHAT and CDR2 FQNNGV. The CDR3 extends over 15 amino acids. This CDR3 reads CASSLLAGGQETQYF. The CDR3 DNA sequence: TGTGCCAGCAGTTTACTAGCGGGGGGTCAAGAGACCCAGTACTTC.

This chain links TRBV9 with TRBJ2-3; TRBD2 aligns across 12 bases. V dropped 0 bases and J dropped 4; count of bases not matched to a gene: 9. The CDR3 has 18 residues. The V gene's germline CDR1 is SGDLS and CDR2 YYNGEE. CDR3 DNA sequence: TGTGCCAGCAGCGTAGTGCCTAGCGGGGGGGCCGGACCAGATACGCAGTATTTT. This encodes CASSVVPSGGAGPDTQYF.

This chain links TRBV2 with TRBJ2-5, with TRBD2 matching over 9 bases. After removal of 4 bases from V and 3 bases from J, the junction contained 6 bases not matched to a gene. The germline V gene has CDR1 SNHLY and CDR2 FYNNEI. CDR3 length: 15 amino acids. CDR3 DNA sequence: TGTGCCAGCAGTGGCGGCGGGGGGGCAAAAGAGACCCAGTACTTC. Protein sequence: CASSGGGGAKETQYF.

Points on this clone: Other DNA sequences from this sample encode an identical CDR3 as well. The chain combines TRBV2 with TRBJ2-5; D remains ambiguous. V was shortened by 5 bases and J by 1 base, with 5 bases between the two germline ends. This CDR3 is built from 12 residues. CDR1 is SNHLY and CDR2 is FYNNEI in the germline V gene. The CDR3 sequence is CASSLVQETQYF. The CDR3 DNA reads TGTGCCAGCAGTCTAGTCCAAGAGACCCAGTACTTC. The variable domain in full, completed from reference TRBV2 and TRBJ2-5, reads EPEVTQTPSHQVTQMGQEVILRCVPISNHLYFYWYRQILGQKVEFLVSFYNNEISEKSEIFDDQFSVERPDGSNFTLKIRSTKLEDSAMYFCASSLVQETQYFGPGTRLLVL.